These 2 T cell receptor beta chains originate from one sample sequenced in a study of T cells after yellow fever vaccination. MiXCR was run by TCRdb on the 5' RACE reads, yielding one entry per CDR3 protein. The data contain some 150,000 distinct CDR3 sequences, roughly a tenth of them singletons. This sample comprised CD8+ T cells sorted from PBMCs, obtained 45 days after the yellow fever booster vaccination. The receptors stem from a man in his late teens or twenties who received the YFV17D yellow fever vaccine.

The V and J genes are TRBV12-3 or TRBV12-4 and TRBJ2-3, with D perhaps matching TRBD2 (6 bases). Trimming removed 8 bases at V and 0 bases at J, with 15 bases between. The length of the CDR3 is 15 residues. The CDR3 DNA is TGTGCCAGCTTGCGGACGGGGGTTAGCACAGATACGCAGTATTTT. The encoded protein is CASLRTGVSTDTQYF.

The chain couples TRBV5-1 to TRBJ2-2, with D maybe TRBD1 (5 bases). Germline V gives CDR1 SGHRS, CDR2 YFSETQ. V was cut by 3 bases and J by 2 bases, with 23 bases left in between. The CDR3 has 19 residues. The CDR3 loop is CASSYSIDSPKSNTGELFF. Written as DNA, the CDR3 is TGCGCCAGCAGCTATTCCATAGACAGCCCCAAGTCAAACACCGGGGAGCTGTTTTTT.